This T cell receptor (beta chain) originates from a study of immune evolution from preneoplasia to lung adenocarcinoma. Measured with immunoSEQ multiplex PCR; TCRdb has only the in-frame clones, and not every one. This table has over 3,500 clones, roughly 85% appearing once. Looked up from germline, CDR1 is SGHDT and CDR2 is YYEEEE. The ends were cut back, 0 bases at V and 6 bases at J, with 13 bases in the middle. There are 16 residues in the CDR3. The J gene is TRBJ1-6, the V gene TRBV5-6, with D possibly matching TRBD1 (5 bases). The source is a person in their fifties or sixties with lung adenocarcinoma. The material sequenced was FFPE invasive lung adenocarcinoma tissue. Here the CDR3 DNA reads TGTGCCAGCAGCTTGGGGCCGGGGACGAGTAATTCACCCCTCCACTTT. As protein: CASSLGPGTSNSPLHF.